Listed below are T cell receptor beta chains from one sample, sequenced in a study of T cell responses to AZD1222 COVID-19 vaccine. TCRdb's table, derived via immunoSEQ multiplex PCR, lists solely in-frame clones and lacks some. This table has tens of thousands of clones, around nine tenths appearing once. Sequencing used peripheral blood, obtained on day 0 of AZD1222 vaccination. These receptors all come from an adult in good health. CDR3s include the opening cysteine and the closing phenylalanine or tryptophan. D genes are given only for firm matches. Expanded clones are given a class, and other clones once, few, many or no size at all.

CDR3nt,CDR3aa,j_gene,d_gene,abundance,v_gene
TGTGCCAGCAGGGACGGGAACTCCTACGAGCAGTACTTC,CASRDGNSYEQYF,TRBJ2-7,-,few,TRBV6-5
TGTGCCAGCACCGCGCGAGGCAGGGTGGTCGGGGAGCTGTTTTTT,CASTARGRVVGELFF,TRBJ2-2,-,-,TRBV11-2
TGTGCCAGCAGTTACGGGCAGGGGAAGCAGTTCTTC,CASSYGQGKQFF,TRBJ2-1,-,-,TRBV6-2/TRBV6-3
TGTGCCTGGAGTGTAGGCAATAGCAATCAGCCCCAGCATTTT,CAWSVGNSNQPQHF,TRBJ1-5,-,once,TRBV30
TGTGCCAGTAGTATACCCCAGGCGGAAAACTATGGCTACACCTTC,CASSIPQAENYGYTF,TRBJ1-2,-,-,TRBV19
TGTGCCAGCAGCTCCCGGACAGGGAAAACAAACCAGCCCCAGCATTTT,CASSSRTGKTNQPQHF,TRBJ1-5,TRBD1,-,TRBV5-8
TGTGCCAGCAGTTTATCGATATTAGGAGAGACCCAGTACTTC,CASSLSILGETQYF,TRBJ2-5,-,-,TRBV27
TGTGCCAGCACTTTAGGGGCGACTAGCGGGGGAGGCACCGGGGAGCTGTTTTTT,CASTLGATSGGGTGELFF,TRBJ2-2,TRBD2,-,TRBV7-2
TGCGCCAGCAGCTCACCTGGGGGTAACGGGGGCGAGCAGTACTTC,CASSSPGGNGGEQYF,TRBJ2-7,-,few,TRBV5-1
TGCAGTGCTAGTCCTTCAGGGGGCAATCAGCCCCAGCATTTT,CSASPSGGNQPQHF,TRBJ1-5,-,once,TRBV20-1
TGTGCCAGCAGCCAAGATTACCGGGCCTCCGGGGAGCTGTTTTTT,CASSQDYRASGELFF,TRBJ2-2,-,-,TRBV3-1/TRBV3-2
TGTGCCACCAGCCCCTCTGCGGGGGGGGATACGCAGTATTTT,CATSPSAGGDTQYF,TRBJ2-3,TRBD2,-,TRBV24-1
TGTGCCAGTAGTACTGGGCAGGGGTTCTACAATGAGCAGTTCTTC,CASSTGQGFYNEQFF,TRBJ2-1,-,-,TRBV19
TGTGCCAGCAGCTTAGTCGGAGCATTCGCGAACACCGGGGAGCTGTTTTTT,CASSLVGAFANTGELFF,TRBJ2-2,-,-,TRBV11-2
TGCGCCAGCAGCCTGGGACAGCCTTTGGGCACTGAAGCTTTCTTT,CASSLGQPLGTEAFF,TRBJ1-1,TRBD1,-,TRBV5-1
TGTGCCAGCAGTGACGTGTCTAACTATGGCTACACCTTC,CASSDVSNYGYTF,TRBJ1-2,-,-,TRBV2
TGTGCCAGCAGTAGCGGGGCCAGGCGTGGGGAGCTGTTTTTT,CASSSGARRGELFF,TRBJ2-2,TRBD2,-,TRBV6-6
TGTGCCAGCAGTCCGGGACAGGGGGCGGATTCACCCCTCCACTTT,CASSPGQGADSPLHF,TRBJ1-6,TRBD1,-,TRBV6-2/TRBV6-3
TGCAGTGCTAGAGGCACAGATACGCAGTATTTT,CSARGTDTQYF,TRBJ2-3,-,-,TRBV20-1
TGCGCCAGCAGCCAAGACCAGGGGCTGGGGAATTCACCCCTCCACTTT,CASSQDQGLGNSPLHF,TRBJ1-6,-,-,TRBV4-1
TGTGCCAGCAGCCCACCGGGGACCGGGGAGCTGTTTTTT,CASSPPGTGELFF,TRBJ2-2,-,-,TRBV5-4
TGTGCCAGCAGTCCCAACAGGGGGCCGAGCTATGGCTACACCTTC,CASSPNRGPSYGYTF,TRBJ1-2,TRBD1,-,TRBV6-2/TRBV6-3
TGTGCCAGCACGGCCGGCAGGGGATTTGTGGAGACCCAGTACTTC,CASTAGRGFVETQYF,TRBJ2-5,-,-,TRBV6-6
TGCAGCGTTGGGGTATCAGGGGCCGGGGACAATGAGCAGTTCTTC,CSVGVSGAGDNEQFF,TRBJ2-1,-,once,TRBV29-1
TGTGCCAGCAGAGTAGGAGGGTGGAATCAGCCCCAGCATTTT,CASRVGGWNQPQHF,TRBJ1-5,-,-,TRBV28
TGTGCCAGTGTAGACGGTTCAACTAATGAAAAACTGTTTTTT,CASVDGSTNEKLFF,TRBJ1-4,-,-,TRBV19
TGTGCCAGCAGTTCAGGGGGGGGGCCCAGGGAGACCCAGTACTTC,CASSSGGGPRETQYF,TRBJ2-5,-,-,TRBV28
TGTGCCAGTATTTCTCTCAGGGGGCGGGACACCGGGGAGCTGTTTTTT,CASISLRGRDTGELFF,TRBJ2-2,TRBD1,-,TRBV19
TGTGCCAGCCTTAACCAGGGTCTCCCTGAAGCTTTCTTT,CASLNQGLPEAFF,TRBJ1-1,-,-,TRBV12-3/TRBV12-4
TGTGCCAGCAGCCTTCGGGGCGGTTCTTCTAGGAACACTGAAGCTTTCTTT,CASSLRGGSSRNTEAFF,TRBJ1-1,-,-,TRBV3-1/TRBV3-2
TGTGCCAGCAGCTCCCGATATAATTCACCCCTCCACTTT,CASSSRYNSPLHF,TRBJ1-6,-,-,TRBV6-5
TGCGCCAGCACCTTTGGGTTACGGGGGGGCTACAATGAGCAGTTCTTC,CASTFGLRGGYNEQFF,TRBJ2-1,TRBD2,-,TRBV10-2
TGTGCCATCAGTTTTCGAATAGCGGGGGGAAACTACAATGAGCAGTTCTTC,CAISFRIAGGNYNEQFF,TRBJ2-1,TRBD2,-,TRBV10-3
TGTGCCAGCAGGCCGGTGACCACTAATGAAAAACTGTTTTTT,CASRPVTTNEKLFF,TRBJ1-4,-,once,TRBV2
TGTGCCAGCAGTTTGGGGCAGAATCAAGAGACCCAGTACTTC,CASSLGQNQETQYF,TRBJ2-5,-,-,TRBV28
TGTGCCAGCAGTCTCAGGGGGCTCTCCCATGGCTACACCTTC,CASSLRGLSHGYTF,TRBJ1-2,TRBD1,-,TRBV2
TGTGCCAGCAGTTCCATGGGTAGGACTGAAGCTTTCTTT,CASSSMGRTEAFF,TRBJ1-1,-,-,TRBV6-5
TGTGCCAGCAGTTACTCAGGGACAGGCCACTACGAGCAGTACTTC,CASSYSGTGHYEQYF,TRBJ2-7,TRBD1,-,TRBV6-5
TGTGCCAGCAGCCCCCATTCGCGGAACACTGAAGCTTTCTTT,CASSPHSRNTEAFF,TRBJ1-1,-,-,TRBV7-2
TGTGCCAGCAGAAAGACAGGGGGAGATGAAAAACTGTTTTTT,CASRKTGGDEKLFF,TRBJ1-4,TRBD1,few,TRBV6-5
TGTGCCAGCAGTACGGGTCAGGAGCAAAAACTGTTTTTT,CASSTGQEQKLFF,TRBJ1-4,-,-,TRBV6-6
TGTGCCACTACACCTGGGGGTATAGGGTCCTACGAGCAGTACTTC,CATTPGGIGSYEQYF,TRBJ2-7,-,-,TRBV10-3
TGTGTCACAGCGGACGACAACCCATATGGCTACACCTTC,CVTADDNPYGYTF,TRBJ1-2,-,-,TRBV5-8
TGTGCCAGCGGAACCGGGACAGGATCACCACCCCTCCACTTT,CASGTGTGSPPLHF,TRBJ1-6,TRBD1,-,TRBV6-5
TGTGCCAGCAGCGAGGGAGGGGGCAGGCTGGGCTATGGCTACACCTTC,CASSEGGGRLGYGYTF,TRBJ1-2,TRBD1,-,TRBV9
TGTGCCAGCAGCCAAACTAGCGGGGGCCCGAGGGTCTTC,CASSQTSGGPRVF,TRBJ2-1,TRBD2,-,TRBV3-1/TRBV3-2
TGTGCCATCAGTGCCCTGGGGGACTACAATGAGCAGTTCTTC,CAISALGDYNEQFF,TRBJ2-1,-,-,TRBV10-3
TGTGCCAGCAGTTGGGGGTTCGGGGAGCTGTTTTTT,CASSWGFGELFF,TRBJ2-2,-,-,TRBV12-3/TRBV12-4
TGTGCCAGCAGTAAGCAGGGGCAAGGGACTGAAGCTTTCTTT,CASSKQGQGTEAFF,TRBJ1-1,-,few,TRBV2
TGTGCCAGCAGTATTGACAGGGATGGTAGGGGCTACACCTTC,CASSIDRDGRGYTF,TRBJ1-2,TRBD1,-,TRBV2
TGTGCCAGCAGGACGGGACTTTTAGAAGCCGGGGAGCTGTTTTTT,CASRTGLLEAGELFF,TRBJ2-2,-,-,TRBV6-5
TGCAGTGCCCCCGGTGGGACTGAAGCTTTCTTT,CSAPGGTEAFF,TRBJ1-1,-,-,TRBV20-1
TGTGCCAGCAGCTTAGAGGGGCAGCCCCAGCATTTT,CASSLEGQPQHF,TRBJ1-5,-,-,TRBV7-2
TGTGCCAGCAGCCCGCCGCGAGGGGGTCATGGCTACACCTTC,CASSPPRGGHGYTF,TRBJ1-2,-,once,TRBV7-2
TGTGCCAGTAGCCCACAGAGCTCTAATGAAAAACTGTTTTTT,CASSPQSSNEKLFF,TRBJ1-4,-,-,TRBV19